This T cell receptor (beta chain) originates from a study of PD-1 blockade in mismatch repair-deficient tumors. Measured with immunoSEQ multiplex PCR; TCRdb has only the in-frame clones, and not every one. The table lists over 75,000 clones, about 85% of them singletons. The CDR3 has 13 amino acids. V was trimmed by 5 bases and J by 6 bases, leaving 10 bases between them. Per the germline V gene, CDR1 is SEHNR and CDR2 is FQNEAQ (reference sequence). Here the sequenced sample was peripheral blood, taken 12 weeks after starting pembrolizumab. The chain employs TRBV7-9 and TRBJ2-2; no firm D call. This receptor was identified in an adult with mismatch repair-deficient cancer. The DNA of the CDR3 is TGTGCCAGCAGCAAACCCACCCCCGGGGAGCTGTTTTTT. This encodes CASSKPTPGELFF.